These 27 T cell receptor beta chains were all obtained from the same sample, sequenced in a study of response to subunit inactivated influenza vaccine. MiXCR, run by TCRdb on the RT-PCR reads, gives a single entry per CDR3 protein. The sample consists of some 500,000 distinct CDR3 sequences, 16% of them appearing once. The sequencing used CD4+ T cells sorted from PBMCs, collected around 25 months after vaccination. These receptors came from a man between 45 and 75 years old who received an inactivated influenza vaccine.

Comments on this clonotype: One junction end does not reproduce the germline sequence, and a read error may be involved. The J gene is TRBJ1-6, the V gene TRBV7-7; D unclear. The CDR3 is 16 amino acids. Germline V lookup: CDR1 SSHAT, CDR2 FNYEAQ (reference sequence). As DNA, the CDR3 is TGTGCTAGCAGCTTAGTCTTGCCCGAGAATAATTCACCCCTCCACTTT. Amino acid sequence: CASSLVLPENNSPLHF.

This clonotype occurred a few times. The chain carries TRBV25-1 and TRBJ1-5, with TRBD1 identical over 8 bases. The V gene's germline CDR1 is MGHDK and CDR2 SYGVNS. With V trimmed by 4 bases and J by 6 bases, 8 bases remained unmatched. The CDR3 totals 15 residues. The chain's CDR3 is CASSGPGTGRQPQHF. The CDR3 DNA reads TGTGCCAGCAGTGGCCCGGGGACAGGTCGTCAGCCCCAGCATTTT.

V is TRBV5-6 and J is TRBJ1-2, with D hard to call. The V gene's germline CDR1 is SGHDT and CDR2 YYEEEE. The ends were cut back, 1 base at V and 8 bases at J, with 12 bases in the middle. The CDR3 sequence is 13 residues long. The CDR3 sequence: CASSLSGPGGYTF. CDR3 nucleotides: TGTGCCAGCAGCTTGTCAGGCCCGGGGGGCTACACCTTC.

In its sample, this clonotype was seen a few times. The CDR3 bases are TGTGCCAGCAGCTTAAACGCGGGGGGGACCTACAATGAGCAGTTCTTC. Translated: CASSLNAGGTYNEQFF. The rearrangement uses TRBV11-2 and TRBJ2-1; 9 bases match TRBD2. Germline values: CDR1 SGHAT, CDR2 FQNNGV. V dropped 2 bases and J dropped 2; count of bases not matched to a gene: 4. The CDR3 runs to 16 residues.

In DNA, the CDR3 is TGTGCCAGCCGGGACAGGGGCCAGCCTGGGAACCCCCAGCATTTT. Residues: CASRDRGQPGNPQHF. The chain recombines TRBV19 with TRBJ1-5; 10 bases are a match to TRBD1. Germline lookup yields CDR1 LNHDA and CDR2 SQIVND (reference sequence). The V segment lost 9 bases and the J segment 10 bases; nucleotides outside the gene matches: 15. The CDR3 loop spans 15 amino acids.

The chain joins TRBV10-3 to TRBJ1-1, with D perhaps TRBD1 (5 bases). This CDR3 comprises 13 residues. The V and J ends lost 6 bases and 1 base respectively, with 9 bases between them. Germline loops: CDR1 ENHRY, CDR2 SYGVKD. The CDR3 is CAIRQVPNTEAFF. CDR3 nucleotides: TGTGCCATCAGACAGGTTCCGAACACTGAAGCTTTCTTT.

Turning to this clonotype: At one boundary the junction diverges from the germline segment, which might be a read error. The V and J genes are TRBV7-7 and TRBJ1-5, with D perhaps matching TRBD1 (6 bases). Germline V gene sequence: CDR1 SSHAT, CDR2 FNYEAQ (reference sequence). This CDR3 is built from 16 residues. The chain's CDR3 is CASSPQGQYREQPQHF. CDR3 DNA: TGTGCTAGCAGCCCCCAAGGACAGTATCGAGAGCAGCCCCAGCATTTT.

The chain joins TRBV2 to TRBJ2-1; 12 bases match TRBD2. V was pared by 4 bases and J by 12 bases, with 1 base of the junction left unmatched. CDR3 length: 12 amino acids. Germline V lookup: CDR1 SNHLY, CDR2 FYNNEI. The CDR3 nucleotides are TGTGCCAGCAGTGGGGGACTAGCGGGGCAGTTCTTC. Its translation: CASSGGLAGQFF.

The V gene is TRBV20-1, the J gene TRBJ2-1, with 8 nucleotides matching TRBD2. Germline values: CDR1 DFQATT, CDR2 SNEGSKA (reference sequence). The CDR3 runs 15 residues. V was clipped by 0 bases and J by 9 bases; unmatched bases: 10. CDR3 coding DNA: TGCAGTGCTAGAGATCGTGGTGGTAGCGGGGCTGAGCAGTTCTTC. It codes for CSARDRGGSGAEQFF.

CDR3 in DNA: TGTGCCAGCAGTTTATTCCGGGGAGAGCAGTACTTC. Encoded protein: CASSLFRGEQYF. The chain is built from TRBV13 and TRBJ2-7; a weak D match, TRBD2 (5 bases). Germline loops: CDR1 PRHDT, CDR2 FYEKMQ (reference sequence). The CDR3 is 12 residues long. Trimming cost V 6 bases and J 7 bases, with 13 bases left between them.

The V and J genes are TRBV6-5 and TRBJ2-1, with TRBD2 identical over 8 bases. Germline CDR1 reads MNHEY; CDR2 reads SVGAGI. The CDR3 contains 19 residues. Unmatched junction bases numbered 11, after V lost 0 bases and J lost 1 base. This CDR3 is CASSYSSLSGRGSYNEQFF. The DNA for the CDR3 is TGTGCCAGCAGTTACTCGTCTCTTTCCGGGAGGGGTTCCTACAATGAGCAGTTCTTC.

CDR3 sequence (DNA): TGTGCCAGCAGTTTACTGGACGGAAATTCACCCCTCCACTTT. Amino acids: CASSLLDGNSPLHF. The chain is built from TRBV12-3 or TRBV12-4 and TRBJ1-6; D not certain. V was trimmed by 2 bases and J by 7 bases, leaving 9 bases between them. There are 14 residues in the CDR3.

In DNA, the CDR3 is TGTGCCAGCAGCAATCACACGACAGGCTCCCTTGGGGCCAACGTCCTGACTTTC. Translation gives CASSNHTTGSLGANVLTF. J is TRBJ2-6 and V is TRBV21-1; no check of the table's D call, TRBD1, against the DNA was made. TRBV21-1 has pseudogene status. The CDR3 covers 18 residues.

This rearrangement joins TRBV29-1 to TRBJ2-7; weak D call: TRBD2 (6 bases). CDR3 length equals 11 residues. Germline-derived CDR1 and CDR2 are SQVTM and ANQGSEA. V was trimmed by 6 bases and J by 3 bases, leaving 9 bases between them. The CDR3 nucleotides are TGCAGCGTCGCGGGGCACTACGAGCAGTACTTC. Encoded protein: CSVAGHYEQYF.

This chain uses TRBV10-3 with TRBJ1-6; D is unclear. The V gene lost 3 bases and the J gene lost 7 bases, with 13 bases spanning the gap. The CDR3 has 15 residues. Germline assignment: CDR1 ENHRY and CDR2 SYGVKD. The DNA for the CDR3 is TGTGCCATCAGTGATCAGGAGCCCCGGAATTCACCCCTCCACTTT. This gives the protein CAISDQEPRNSPLHF.

This clonotype was recorded at least ten times. The chain is built from TRBV25-1 and TRBJ2-7; D uncertain. Between the trimmed V and J ends, which lost 6 bases and 0 bases, there was a span of 15 bases. CDR1 is MGHDK and CDR2 is SYGVNS in the germline V gene. The CDR3 covers 15 residues. The CDR3 DNA reads TGTGCCAGCAGGGATGAAAGTGGAGTCTCCTACGAGCAGTACTTC. It codes for CASRDESGVSYEQYF.

This clonotype was seen a handful of times. J is TRBJ2-7 and V is TRBV12-3 or TRBV12-4; tentatively, D is TRBD1 (5 bases). CDR3 length: 13 residues. V shed 6 bases and J shed 5 bases, with 14 bases lying between them. CDR3 DNA: TGTGCCAGCAGAGCGACAGTTACTGACGAGCAGTACTTC. Its protein is CASRATVTDEQYF.

This clonotype appeared a few times. The chain employs TRBV20-1 and TRBJ2-3; a weak D match, TRBD2 (6 bases). The CDR3 is 15 amino acids. Germline CDR1 and CDR2: DFQATT and SNEGSKA (reference sequence). V was pared by 6 bases and J by 2 bases, with 18 bases between. Here the CDR3 reads CSAPRGLLYTDTQYF. In DNA, the CDR3 is TGCAGTGCCCCCCGAGGACTACTCTACACAGATACGCAGTATTTT.

This clonotype was counted only a few times. V usage is TRBV5-1 and J usage is TRBJ2-2, with a weak D call TRBD1 (6 bases). The CDR3 sequence is 13 residues long. V shed 4 bases and J shed 6 bases, with 10 bases lying between them. Germline CDR1 and CDR2: SGHRS and YFSETQ. For the CDR3, the DNA is TGCGCCAGCAGCGTACAGGGTCCCGGGGAGCTGTTTTTT. Encoded protein: CASSVQGPGELFF.

This clonotype came up a few times. The CDR3 DNA follows: TGTGCCAGCAGTTACTCGACAGGGAGCGAGCAGTACTTC. It yields the protein CASSYSTGSEQYF. The V and J genes are TRBV6-2 or TRBV6-3 and TRBJ2-7, with 7 bases matching TRBD1. Germline loops: CDR1 MNHEY, CDR2 SVGEGT. J gave up 6 bases and V 0 bases, and 2 bases lay outside the gene matches. This CDR3 has 13 amino acids.

The V call is TRBV7-2, the J call TRBJ2-7, with TRBD2 matching over 7 bases. The V gene end was trimmed by 4 bases and the J gene end by 7 bases; junction bases not matched to a gene: 10. This CDR3 region has 14 residues. From germline, CDR1 is SGHTA and CDR2 FQGNSA. CDR3 coding DNA: TGTGCCAGCAGCTCCTTCGGGAGGCTGGGTGAGCAGTACTTC. This gives the protein CASSSFGRLGEQYF.

This clonotype was seen many times. The chain recombines TRBV29-1 with TRBJ2-4; TRBD1 agrees at 8 bases. The V and J ends lost 5 bases and 8 bases, in that order; junction bases with no gene match: 11. The CDR3 totals 14 residues. The germline V gene encodes CDR1 SQVTM and CDR2 ANQGSEA. The CDR3 sequence is CSVSQGARIDIQYF. Written as DNA, the CDR3 is TGCAGCGTTTCTCAGGGGGCGCGAATAGACATTCAGTACTTC.

This chain joins TRBV20-1 and TRBJ2-7, with TRBD1 identical over 8 bases. The ends lost 6 bases at V and 5 bases at J; junction bases unmatched: 6. This CDR3 contains 12 residues. The V gene's germline CDR1 is DFQATT and CDR2 SNEGSKA (reference sequence). The CDR3 DNA is TGCAGTGCCCAGACAGGGGTGGACGAGCAGTACTTC. It translates to CSAQTGVDEQYF.

V usage is TRBV20-1 and J usage is TRBJ2-4, with D perhaps TRBD2 (6 bases). CDR1 is DFQATT, CDR2 SNEGSKA, per germline (reference sequence). V gave up 6 bases and J gave up 2 bases, with 14 bases separating them. CDR3 length: 14 residues. The CDR3 region has the DNA TGCAGTGCATCGGTTGCGGGATCCAAAAACATTCAGTACTTC. Protein product: CSASVAGSKNIQYF.

This chain uses TRBV28 with TRBJ1-4; no definite D call. This CDR3 has 13 residues. Germline V gives CDR1 MDHEN, CDR2 SYDVKM. V was pared by 6 bases and J by 4 bases, with 9 bases between. The CDR3 coding sequence is TGTGCCAGCAGAAGGGCTTATAATGAAAAACTGTTTTTT. Its translation is CASRRAYNEKLFF.

This clonotype has a count of ten or more. In DNA, the CDR3 is TGCGCCAGCAGCTTGGCCAACAGGGTAAACGAGCAGTACTTC. Its protein product is CASSLANRVNEQYF. The J gene is TRBJ2-7, the V gene TRBV5-1; a possible D gene is TRBD1 (6 bases). This CDR3 has 14 residues. Germline assignment: CDR1 SGHRS and CDR2 YFSETQ. Trimming took 0 bases from V and 5 from J, leaving 12 bases between them.

This clonotype was seen more than once but under ten times. The chain is built from TRBV7-6 and TRBJ2-3; TRBD1 aligns across 8 bases. This CDR3 has 16 residues. CDR1 SGHVS and CDR2 FNYEAQ come from the germline V gene. The junction had 6 bases not matched to a gene; V was cut back by 2 bases and J by 2 bases. In DNA form, the CDR3 reads TGTGCCAGCAGCTTAACAGGGACAGGACACACAGATACGCAGTATTTT. Amino acids: CASSLTGTGHTDTQYF.